One and the same sample provided the 31 T cell receptor beta chains below, sequenced in a study of T cell clones after liver transplantation. Repertoires were generated with immunoSEQ multiplex PCR, while TCRdb's copy carries only in-frame clones and drops some. The sample lists around 43,000 clones, just over 85% occurring once. The sample here was CD4+ T cells from blood, taken 24 months after liver transplant. These receptors were taken from a human patient who received a liver transplant. Some T cells may trace back to the graft donor.

By sample share, this clone is medium-sized. The chain employs TRBV28 and TRBJ1-5, with 7 nucleotides matching TRBD1. CDR3 length: 15 residues. Trimming at V came to 6 bases and at J to 2 bases, leaving 7 bases not matched to a gene. The germline V gene has CDR1 MDHEN and CDR2 SYDVKM. The CDR3 nucleotides are TGTGCCAGCAGCGGCGAGGGGGCTGGCAATCAGCCCCAGCATTTT. This encodes CASSGEGAGNQPQHF. Together with reference TRBV28 and TRBJ1-5, the CDR3 gives the full variable domain: DVKVTQSSRYLVKRTGEKVFLECVQDMDHENMFWYRQDPGLGLRLIYFSYDVKMKEKGDIPEGYSVSREKKERFSLILESASTNQTSMYLCASSGEGAGNQPQHFGDGTRLSIL.

This rearrangement joins TRBV29-1 to TRBJ2-1; no definite D call. The length of the CDR3 is 10 residues. V shed 7 bases and J shed 16 bases, with 17 bases lying between them. Germline CDR1 reads SQVTM; CDR2 reads ANQGSEA. The CDR3 region has the DNA TGCAGCGCCCACGGATCCCTTCTTTTCTTC. Translation: CSAHGSLLFF.

CDR3 DNA sequence: TGTGCCAGCAGTTTAGGTCGGGCCCCCTACTACGAGCAGTACTTC. Its protein product is CASSLGRAPYYEQYF. The chain recombines TRBV6-6 with TRBJ2-7, with unresolved D. The CDR3 length is 15 residues. Trimming stripped 4 bases from V and 3 bases from J, with 16 bases between. Germline lookup yields CDR1 MNHNY and CDR2 SVGAGI (reference sequence).

The genes are TRBV5-4 and TRBJ2-2, with 10 nucleotides matching TRBD1. The V and J ends lost 2 bases and 2 bases, in that order; junction bases with no gene match: 6. The CDR3 loop spans 17 amino acids. From germline, CDR1 is SGHNT and CDR2 YYREEE (reference sequence). CDR3 sequence: CASSLPGTGVNTGELFF. In DNA, the CDR3 is TGTGCCAGCAGCTTACCCGGGACAGGGGTAAACACCGGGGAGCTGTTTTTT.

This rearrangement joins TRBV7-6 to TRBJ2-7, with D possibly matching TRBD2 (5 bases). This CDR3 has 13 residues. Trimming cost V 6 bases and J 4 bases, with 13 bases left between them. CDR1 is SGHVS, CDR2 FNYEAQ, per germline. CDR3 region: CASSLTSGYEQYF. Here the CDR3 DNA reads TGTGCCAGCAGTCTGACAAGCGGATACGAGCAGTACTTC.

The chain is built from TRBV7-3 and TRBJ2-3; D is undetermined. The germline gives CDR1 SGHTA, CDR2 FQGTGA. Trimming stripped 4 bases from V and 4 bases from J, with 9 bases between. CDR3 size: 13 residues. The chain's CDR3 is CASSSRFSDTQYF. CDR3 DNA sequence: TGTGCCAGCAGCTCCAGGTTTTCAGATACGCAGTATTTT.

This chain connects TRBV7-6 to TRBJ2-1, with unresolved D. The V end was cut by 5 bases, the J end by 5 bases, with 16 bases between. The CDR3 has 15 amino acids. CDR1 SGHVS and CDR2 FNYEAQ come from the germline V gene. CDR3 bases: TGTGCCAGCAGCCGAAACGAGGCCCAGAACAATGAGCAGTTCTTC. Its protein is CASSRNEAQNNEQFF.

The rearrangement joins TRBV5-1 to TRBJ2-7; 8 bases match TRBD2. The germline V gene has CDR1 SGHRS and CDR2 YFSETQ. The CDR3 consists of 14 residues. The ends lost 5 bases at V and 3 bases at J; junction bases unmatched: 7. CDR3 nucleotide sequence: TGCGCCAGCAGTACCGGGGGGGCCTACTACGAGCAGTACTTC. Its translation: CASSTGGAYYEQYF.

This clone was seen a few times. The rearrangement joins TRBV7-6 to TRBJ2-1; possible D gene TRBD2, 7 bases. Germline CDR1 is SGHVS and CDR2 is FNYEAQ. Between the trimmed V and J ends, which lost 8 bases and 0 bases, there was a span of 14 bases. There are 15 residues in the CDR3. In DNA, the CDR3 is TGTGCCAGCTCGGGGAGGGGGAGCTCCTACAATGAGCAGTTCTTC. Amino acids: CASSGRGSSYNEQFF.

This rearrangement joins TRBV10-3 to TRBJ1-1; D unresolved. The CDR3 has 12 residues. Between the trimmed V and J ends, which lost 4 bases and 2 bases, there was a span of 5 bases. From germline, CDR1 is ENHRY and CDR2 SYGVKD. The CDR3, as DNA: TGTGCCATCAGTGTAATAAACACTGAAGCTTTCTTT. Its protein product is CAISVINTEAFF.

V usage is TRBV5-6 and J usage is TRBJ1-2; the D gene is possibly TRBD1 (5 bases). V shed 2 bases and J shed 5 bases, with 13 bases lying between them. CDR1 SGHDT and CDR2 YYEEEE come from the germline V gene. This CDR3 is 14 amino acids long. CDR3 amino acids: CASSFGTEVYGYTF. Here the CDR3 DNA reads TGTGCCAGCAGCTTCGGGACGGAGGTATATGGCTACACCTTC.

This chain uses TRBV2 with TRBJ2-1, with 13 bases identical to TRBD2. The CDR3 totals 15 residues. V lost 6 bases to trimming and J lost 5 bases; unmatched junction nucleotides: 4. Germline V gene lookup returns CDR1 SNHLY and CDR2 FYNNEI. The CDR3 DNA reads TGTGCCAGCAGGGGACTAGCGGGATGGGACAATGAGCAGTTCTTC. It codes for CASRGLAGWDNEQFF.

The V gene is TRBV6-5, the J gene TRBJ2-7; D is ambiguous. V was clipped by 2 bases and J by 4 bases, with 15 bases between them. CDR1 is MNHEY, CDR2 SVGAGI, per germline. The CDR3 has 15 residues. CDR3 in DNA: TGTGCCAGCAGTTACGGACCCGGGCCCTCATACGAGCAGTACTTC. Amino acid sequence: CASSYGPGPSYEQYF.

The rearrangement joins TRBV28 to TRBJ1-5, with D possibly being TRBD1 (6 bases). Looked up from germline, CDR1 is MDHEN and CDR2 is SYDVKM. V shed 5 bases and J shed 6 bases, with 11 bases lying between them. The CDR3 covers 13 residues. This chain's CDR3 is CASSTGLGQPQHF. Written as DNA, the CDR3 is TGTGCCAGCAGTACAGGGTTGGGTCAGCCCCAGCATTTT.

The chain joins TRBV5-5 to TRBJ2-7; no reliable D call. The CDR3 spans 12 residues. Trimming took off 1 base at V and 2 bases at J, with 4 bases between the two ends. Germline V lookup: CDR1 SGHKS, CDR2 YYEKEE (reference sequence). The CDR3 spells CASSLYPYEQYF. CDR3 nucleotides: TGTGCCAGCAGCTTGTATCCCTACGAGCAGTACTTC. Full variable domain (remainder filled in from reference TRBV5-5 and TRBJ2-7): DAGVTQSPTHLIKTRGQQVTLRCSPISGHKSVSWYQQVLGQGPQFIFQYYEKEERGRGNFPDRFSARQFPNYSSELNVNALLLGDSALYLCASSLYPYEQYFGPGTRLTVT.

V and J are TRBV7-8 and TRBJ2-3; 10 bases align to TRBD2. J gave up 0 bases and V 5 bases, and 8 bases lay outside the gene matches. Germline CDR1 is SGHVS and CDR2 is FQNEAQ. This CDR3 is 17 amino acids long. The CDR3 region is CASSTRPGLASTDTQYF. In nucleotides, the CDR3 is TGTGCCAGCAGCACCCGACCGGGACTAGCGAGCACAGATACGCAGTATTTT.

The chain is built from TRBV6-4 and TRBJ2-3; 8 bases are a match to TRBD2. Germline V CDR1 and CDR2: MRHNA, SNTAGT. The junction had 5 bases not matched to a gene; V was cut back by 4 bases and J by 2 bases. The length of the CDR3 is 15 residues. This CDR3 is CASSVAGTSTDTQYF. In DNA, the CDR3 is TGTGCCAGCAGTGTAGCGGGAACTTCCACAGATACGCAGTATTTT.

The chain couples TRBV7-9 to TRBJ2-5; no reliable D call. The V end was cut by 5 bases, the J end by 6 bases, with 7 bases between. This CDR3 is 11 amino acids long. CDR1 is SEHNR, CDR2 FQNEAQ, per germline (reference sequence). The CDR3 here is CASSVEQTQYF. The CDR3 DNA reads TGTGCCAGCAGCGTCGAGCAGACCCAGTACTTC.

This clone was observed a handful of times. The J gene is TRBJ1-5, the V gene TRBV19; D may be TRBD1 (5 bases). V was shortened by 3 bases and J by 7 bases, with 13 bases between the two germline ends. Germline CDR1 LNHDA, CDR2 SQIVND (reference sequence). CDR3 length: 14 residues. Here the CDR3 DNA reads TGTGCCAGTAGTATTTGGGGGTTTGACCAGCCCCAGCATTTT. Protein sequence: CASSIWGFDQPQHF.

The CDR3 spells CASSSLQGEGYTF. DNA of the CDR3: TGTGCCAGCAGTTCCCTACAGGGAGAGGGCTACACCTTC. The V call is TRBV7-2, the J call TRBJ1-2, with D perhaps TRBD1 (6 bases). CDR1 is SGHTA, CDR2 FQGNSA, per germline. Deletions cut 6 bases from V and 8 bases from J, with 16 bases between. The CDR3 covers 13 residues.

The J gene is TRBJ2-2, the V gene TRBV9; TRBD2 agrees at 9 bases. The CDR3 is made up of 15 amino acids. The germline gives CDR1 SGDLS, CDR2 YYNGEE. V shed 2 bases and J 2 bases; nucleotides not matched to a gene: 1. The DNA for the CDR3 is TGTGCCAGCAGCGTGGGGACTAGCAACACCGGGGAGCTGTTTTTT. Translated: CASSVGTSNTGELFF.

V usage is TRBV7-6 and J usage is TRBJ1-1; no clear D gene. Trimming left V 5 bases short and J 4 bases short, with 11 bases between. The germline gives CDR1 SGHVS, CDR2 FNYEAQ. The CDR3 runs 13 residues. The CDR3 reads CASSRKEGTEAFF. CDR3 coding DNA: TGTGCCAGCAGCCGGAAGGAGGGCACTGAAGCTTTCTTT.

The genes are TRBV7-2 and TRBJ1-1; 7 nucleotides line up with TRBD1. Germline V gene lookup returns CDR1 SGHTA and CDR2 FQGNSA. The length of the CDR3 is 17 residues. The V and J ends lost 4 bases and 1 base, in that order; junction bases with no gene match: 12. The CDR3 here is CASSSQRTGLGNTEAFF. CDR3 in DNA: TGTGCCAGCAGCTCTCAGAGGACAGGTCTAGGGAACACTGAAGCTTTCTTT.

The chain couples TRBV15 to TRBJ1-5, with 7 positions matching TRBD1. CDR3 length: 15 amino acids. The germline CDR1 and CDR2 sequences are LNHNV and YYDKDF (reference sequence). V was pared by 6 bases and J by 0 bases, with 5 bases of the junction left unmatched. This CDR3 reads CATRLQGSSNQPQHF. CDR3 nucleotides: TGTGCCACCAGACTACAGGGGTCTAGCAATCAGCCCCAGCATTTT.

The table lists this clone with a few counts. This chain links TRBV9 with TRBJ2-7; 12 bases are shared with TRBD2. CDR1 SGDLS and CDR2 YYNGEE come from the germline V gene. Unmatched junction bases numbered 14, after V lost 4 bases and J lost 6 bases. The CDR3 has 17 amino acids. The CDR3 loop reads CASSPPDVASGRAEQYF. The CDR3, as DNA: TGTGCCAGCAGCCCCCCGGATGTTGCTAGCGGGAGGGCCGAGCAGTACTTC.

The chain combines TRBV7-9 with TRBJ2-7; 9 bases line up with TRBD1. CDR1 and CDR2 from the germline V gene are SEHNR and FQNEAQ (reference sequence). The CDR3 is made up of 12 amino acids. After removal of 3 bases from V and 6 bases from J, the junction contained 0 bases not matched to a gene. The CDR3 loop is CASSLTGGEQYF. DNA for the CDR3: TGTGCCAGCAGCTTGACAGGGGGCGAGCAGTACTTC.

The chain is built from TRBV19 and TRBJ1-5; D uncertain. CDR1 is LNHDA, CDR2 SQIVND, per germline (reference sequence). The CDR3 totals 11 residues. The V gene lost 4 bases and the J gene lost 9 bases, with 7 bases spanning the gap. The CDR3 coding sequence is TGTGCCAGTAGTACTGGGCGGCCCCAGCATTTT. It specifies CASSTGRPQHF.

The genes are TRBV10-1 and TRBJ2-1, with 9 positions matching TRBD2. Looked up from germline, CDR1 is WNHNN and CDR2 is SYGVQD (reference sequence). This CDR3 region has 15 residues. V shed 6 bases and J 5 bases; nucleotides not matched to a gene: 8. CDR3 amino acids: CASSLGTSRNNEQFF. The CDR3 nucleotides read TGCGCCAGCAGCCTCGGGACTAGCAGAAACAATGAGCAGTTCTTC.

V is TRBV28 and J is TRBJ1-2, with D maybe TRBD1 (5 bases). CDR1 MDHEN and CDR2 SYDVKM come from the germline V gene. This CDR3 comprises 16 residues. Trimming removed 3 bases at V and 3 bases at J, with 17 bases between. The CDR3 DNA reads as TGTGCCAGCAGTTTGACGGCGACAGTGAGTTACTATGGCTACACCTTC. It translates to CASSLTATVSYYGYTF.

J is TRBJ2-5 and V is TRBV18; TRBD1 agrees at 10 bases. Losses at the gene ends were 4 bases for V and 4 bases for J; bases not matched to a gene: 3. This CDR3 spans 14 amino acids. Looked up from germline, CDR1 is KGHSH and CDR2 is LQKENI. The CDR3 loop is CASSLGQGGETQYF. The DNA for the CDR3 is TGTGCCAGCTCACTCGGACAGGGGGGAGAGACCCAGTACTTC.

The gene calls are TRBV7-8 and TRBJ1-3; no clear D gene. Germline lookup yields CDR1 SGHVS and CDR2 FQNEAQ. The V and J ends lost 1 base and 7 bases respectively, with 8 bases between them. This CDR3 has 13 residues. The DNA for the CDR3 is TGTGCCAGCAGCTTAGACGGGGAGAACACCATATATTTT. It is translated as CASSLDGENTIYF.